A selection of T cell receptor beta chains follows, all from one sample in a study of T cell repertoires in cytomegalovirus infection. Each CDR3 protein gets one entry after TCRdb re-called the reads with MiXCR. The sample lists a few hundred thousand distinct CDR3 sequences; roughly 10% were seen once. The sample comprised PBMCs. These TCRs come from a human donor in good health (CMV status not recorded). Some clones in this sample may be carry-over from other donors' samples. Both conserved end residues are part of each CDR3. A D gene is named only where the DNA matches it firmly. Size is omitted from some rows. Given values are once, few, many or a class for expanded clones.

CDR3nt: TGTGCCAGCAGCCCCGGACTAGCGGGAGGTTACGAGCAGTACTTC
CDR3aa: CASSPGLAGGYEQYF
d_gene: TRBD2
j_gene: TRBJ2-7
v_gene: TRBV7-2
abundance: few

CDR3nt: TGTGCCAGCAGCCCGGGGACAGACCACTATGGCTACACCTTC
CDR3aa: CASSPGTDHYGYTF
d_gene: TRBD1
j_gene: TRBJ1-2
v_gene: TRBV3-1
abundance: many

CDR3nt: TGTGCCAGCAGTTTCCCAGGGGGCTCCTATAATTCACCCCTCCACTTT
CDR3aa: CASSFPGGSYNSPLHF
d_gene: TRBD1
j_gene: TRBJ1-6
v_gene: TRBV28
abundance: few

CDR3nt: TGTGCCAGCAGCCGAGACCGGGACAGGGGTTGGCCAGATACGCAGTATTTT
CDR3aa: CASSRDRDRGWPDTQYF
d_gene: TRBD1
j_gene: TRBJ2-3
v_gene: TRBV7-2
abundance: many

CDR3nt: TGTGCCAGCAGTTTGGCGGACTTCGACGGGATTGATGGCTACACCTTC
CDR3aa: CASSLADFDGIDGYTF
d_gene: -
j_gene: TRBJ1-2
v_gene: TRBV28
abundance: many

CDR3nt: TGTGCCAGCAGCAACAACATGGGGATTCTGAATGAGCAGTTCTTC
CDR3aa: CASSNNMGILNEQFF
d_gene: -
j_gene: TRBJ2-1
v_gene: TRBV11-3
abundance: -

CDR3nt: TGTGCCAGCAGCTTAGTGTCGGGCAGCGGGATCGGGGCCCAGTACTTC
CDR3aa: CASSLVSGSGIGAQYF
d_gene: TRBD2
j_gene: TRBJ2-5
v_gene: TRBV7-2
abundance: many

CDR3nt: TGTGCCAGCAGCCGACAGGGGGCTGGGAACACTGAAGCTTTCTTT
CDR3aa: CASSRQGAGNTEAFF
d_gene: TRBD1
j_gene: TRBJ1-1
v_gene: TRBV7-2
abundance: many

CDR3nt: TGTGCCAGCAGCCAACCCCGGGGGTGGGGGAATTCACCCCTCCACTTT
CDR3aa: CASSQPRGWGNSPLHF
d_gene: -
j_gene: TRBJ1-6
v_gene: TRBV7-2
abundance: many

CDR3nt: TGTGCCAGCAGTTCGCCTCGAGGGGGCCGGGAGACCCAGTACTTC
CDR3aa: CASSSPRGGRETQYF
d_gene: TRBD1
j_gene: TRBJ2-5
v_gene: TRBV28
abundance: -

CDR3nt: TGTGCCGGTAGCGGGGGGGCGGGGGAGACCCAGTACTTC
CDR3aa: CAGSGGAGETQYF
d_gene: TRBD2
j_gene: TRBJ2-5
v_gene: TRBV6-1
abundance: many

CDR3nt: TGTGCCAGCAGCCTGACAGGGGTCCCCTACTTT
CDR3aa: CASSLTGVPYF
d_gene: TRBD1
j_gene: TRBJ1-6
v_gene: TRBV7-9
abundance: many

CDR3nt: TGTGCCTGGAAGGACAACCTCGGGAATACGCAGTATTTT
CDR3aa: CAWKDNLGNTQYF
d_gene: -
j_gene: TRBJ2-3
v_gene: TRBV30
abundance: many

CDR3nt: TGTGCCAGCAGCACACAGGGAACCACCATATATTTT
CDR3aa: CASSTQGTTIYF
d_gene: -
j_gene: TRBJ1-3
v_gene: TRBV14
abundance: many

CDR3nt: TGTGCCAGCACCCTAGGCGGGACTAAAAACATTCAGTACTTC
CDR3aa: CASTLGGTKNIQYF
d_gene: -
j_gene: TRBJ2-4
v_gene: TRBV7-2
abundance: many

CDR3nt: TGTGCCAGCAGCTTAACTACATTAAGGAGGGCTAGCACAGATACGCAGTATTTT
CDR3aa: CASSLTTLRRASTDTQYF
d_gene: -
j_gene: TRBJ2-3
v_gene: TRBV7-2
abundance: many

CDR3nt: TGCAGCGTTGCGTGGAGCTCTGGAAACACCATATATTTT
CDR3aa: CSVAWSSGNTIYF
d_gene: -
j_gene: TRBJ1-3
v_gene: TRBV29-1
abundance: few

CDR3nt: TGTGCCAGCAGCCATCATATCGGGGGCTATGGCTACACCTTC
CDR3aa: CASSHHIGGYGYTF
d_gene: -
j_gene: TRBJ1-2
v_gene: TRBV14
abundance: -

CDR3nt: TGTGCCAGTAGTATGGGAGGGACGAAGACCCAGTACTTC
CDR3aa: CASSMGGTKTQYF
d_gene: TRBD2
j_gene: TRBJ2-5
v_gene: TRBV19
abundance: -

CDR3nt: TGTGCCTGGCAACAGGGGATGGACGAGCAGTACTTC
CDR3aa: CAWQQGMDEQYF
d_gene: TRBD1
j_gene: TRBJ2-7
v_gene: TRBV30
abundance: -

CDR3nt: TGTGCCAGCAGCTTAGTTGGCGCGGGGATGTACACCGGGGAGCTGTTTTTT
CDR3aa: CASSLVGAGMYTGELFF
d_gene: -
j_gene: TRBJ2-2
v_gene: TRBV7-9
abundance: medium-sized

CDR3nt: TGCGCCAGCAGCCATACGACTGGACAGTACGAGCAGTACTTC
CDR3aa: CASSHTTGQYEQYF
d_gene: -
j_gene: TRBJ2-7
v_gene: TRBV4-3
abundance: many

CDR3nt: TGCGCCAGCAGCCAAGACCGGGAAGAAAAACTGTTTTTT
CDR3aa: CASSQDREEKLFF
d_gene: -
j_gene: TRBJ1-4
v_gene: TRBV4-3
abundance: -

CDR3nt: TGTGCCAGCAGCCCGCTAGCGGGAGATATCGGGGAGCTGTTTTTT
CDR3aa: CASSPLAGDIGELFF
d_gene: TRBD2
j_gene: TRBJ2-2
v_gene: TRBV7-2
abundance: many